Reported below is one T cell receptor (beta chain). Its cognate antigen is unknown. The sample is drawn from a study of T cell responses to AZD1222 COVID-19 vaccine. Study overall: Second-dose schedules of about 4 or about 12 weeks were combined.

The table came from immunoSEQ multiplex PCR; TCRdb's copy has only in-frame clones and leaves some out. This sample has roughly 120,000 clones, with about 90% found just once. The study, taken as a whole, reports: Across the whole spike, CD4 TCRs peaked at regions 160-218 and 743-854. Donors, mostly white British, included more females; clonal diversity was possibly underestimated.

The TCR was taken from an adult in good health. Sequenced here: peripheral blood, sampled on day 0 of AZD1222 vaccination.

The CDR3 loop is CASSQHWTSGVNLAKNIQYF. The CDR3 DNA is TGTGCCAGCAGCCAACACTGGACTAGCGGGGTTAACTTAGCCAAAAACATTCAGTACTTC. The V gene is TRBV3-1 (or the pseudogene TRBV3-2), the J gene TRBJ2-4; 12 nucleotides line up with TRBD2. The CDR3 consists of 20 residues. V lost 2 bases to trimming and J lost 0 bases; unmatched junction nucleotides: 11. Germline CDR1 reads LGHDT; CDR2 reads YNNKEL (reference sequence).